This is a list of T cell receptor beta chains from one sample in a study of blood T cell repertoires in COVID-19. Assay: immunoSEQ multiplex PCR; the TCRdb copy retains only in-frame clones and omits some. The repertoire holds about 140,000 clones, with about nine tenths as singletons. Sequencing used peripheral blood. Receptors were obtained from a middle-aged man with active or convalescent COVID-19. The conserved cysteine and the conserved F or W are not part of the CDR3 here. Fields, in order: V gene, CDR3 protein.

V gene: TRBV7-9
CDR3 protein: ASSRTSIPDTQY

V gene: TRBV6-5
CDR3 protein: ASSYGPKTEAF

V gene: TRBV28
CDR3 protein: ASSYRGTEAF

V gene: TRBV4-1
CDR3 protein: ASSPTMGGTNTGELF

V gene: TRBV20-1
CDR3 protein: SASRARDRVTGELF

V gene: TRBV11-3
CDR3 protein: ASSLVGTSGYTYEQY

V gene: TRBV11-2
CDR3 protein: ASRLSSGNTIY

V gene: TRBV6-5
CDR3 protein: ASSTWDRGSYEQY

V gene: TRBV13
CDR3 protein: ASSLAGLGERYNEQF

V gene: TRBV5-4
CDR3 protein: ASSFSSNLYEQY

V gene: TRBV5-6
CDR3 protein: ASSRPGAIGGGGQETQY

V gene: TRBV4-1
CDR3 protein: ASSQDSQGRRQPQH

V gene: TRBV3-1/TRBV3-2
CDR3 protein: ASRREDGSSYNEQF

V gene: TRBV19
CDR3 protein: ASSSTPGDFYNEQF

V gene: TRBV2
CDR3 protein: ASRGTGGSRYEQY

V gene: TRBV12-3/TRBV12-4
CDR3 protein: AAAGNTGELF

V gene: TRBV4-2
CDR3 protein: ASSQVWVEEDYGYT

V gene: TRBV3-1/TRBV3-2
CDR3 protein: ASSLRQGGYEQF

V gene: TRBV27
CDR3 protein: ASKGQGTSGYT

V gene: TRBV3-1/TRBV3-2
CDR3 protein: ASSQGISSYNEQF

V gene: TRBV11-2
CDR3 protein: ASSLGDSGSYSGANVLT

V gene: TRBV5-1
CDR3 protein: ASSSGQGARNYGYT

V gene: TRBV2
CDR3 protein: ASRPRTGTYEQY

V gene: TRBV3-1/TRBV3-2
CDR3 protein: ASSQARFGGYT

V gene: TRBV14
CDR3 protein: ASSRPGQNTGELF

V gene: TRBV7-2
CDR3 protein: ASSASQGAQYEQY

V gene: TRBV7-2
CDR3 protein: ASSPGSYNEQF

V gene: TRBV7-3
CDR3 protein: ASSSLAGTQETQY

V gene: TRBV6-5
CDR3 protein: ASSYSFSSYEQY

V gene: TRBV5-4
CDR3 protein: ASSLDREIGNTIY

V gene: TRBV19
CDR3 protein: ASSSQYSYNEQF

V gene: TRBV5-1
CDR3 protein: ASSLEQDGYT

V gene: TRBV28
CDR3 protein: ASSLTSSYNSPLH

V gene: TRBV18
CDR3 protein: ASSSSIGGETQY

V gene: TRBV10-1
CDR3 protein: ASSYRNTGELF

V gene: TRBV28
CDR3 protein: ASSSPGLAGVWTDTQY

V gene: TRBV6-6
CDR3 protein: ASSLLRLGGMNTEAF

V gene: TRBV5-4
CDR3 protein: ASSAGQGAPGNTIY

V gene: TRBV7-2
CDR3 protein: ASSAHRDTNYGYT

V gene: TRBV27
CDR3 protein: ASSLVPGLKDTQY

V gene: TRBV12-3/TRBV12-4
CDR3 protein: ASCGRRAAEAF

V gene: TRBV5-4
CDR3 protein: ASSFTGKVEQY

V gene: TRBV7-2
CDR3 protein: ASSFDRDSYT

V gene: TRBV4-1
CDR3 protein: ASSQASSLPRLAGGNEQF

V gene: TRBV19
CDR3 protein: ASSPSTGRSGYT

V gene: TRBV4-1
CDR3 protein: ASSPSGQGGFSPLH

V gene: TRBV6-5
CDR3 protein: ASTPTSGSYNEQF

V gene: TRBV10-3
CDR3 protein: AIKEGGSYEQY

V gene: TRBV4-1
CDR3 protein: ASSQDRQGRPLH

V gene: TRBV7-8
CDR3 protein: ASTPGLKNTEAF

V gene: TRBV27
CDR3 protein: ASSLRGQGVSYEQY

V gene: TRBV5-8
CDR3 protein: ASMGLAGLDTQY